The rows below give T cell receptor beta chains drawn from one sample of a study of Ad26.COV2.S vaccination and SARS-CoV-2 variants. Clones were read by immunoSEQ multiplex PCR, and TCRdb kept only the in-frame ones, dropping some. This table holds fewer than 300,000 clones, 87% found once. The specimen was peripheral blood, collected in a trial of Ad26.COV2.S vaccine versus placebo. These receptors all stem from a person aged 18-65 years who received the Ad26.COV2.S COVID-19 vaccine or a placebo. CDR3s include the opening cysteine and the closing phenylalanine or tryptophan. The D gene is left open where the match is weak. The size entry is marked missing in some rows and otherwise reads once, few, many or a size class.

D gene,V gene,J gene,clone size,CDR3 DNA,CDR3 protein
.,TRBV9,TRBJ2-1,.,TGTGCCAGCAGCGTAGCTGGGACCTCTTCGGGCAATGAGCAGTTCTTC,CASSVAGTSSGNEQFF
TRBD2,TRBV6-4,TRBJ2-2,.,TGTGCCAGCAGTGCCGGACTAGCGGGTTCCGGGGAGCTGTTTTTT,CASSAGLAGSGELFF
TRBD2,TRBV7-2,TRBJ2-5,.,TGTGCCAGCAGCTTCGACGGGGGGGCCCGGGAGACCCAGTACTTC,CASSFDGGARETQYF
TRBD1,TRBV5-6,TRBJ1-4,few,TGTGCCAGCAGCTTGAGGACAGGGGGCGCGAGTGAAAAACTGTTTTTT,CASSLRTGGASEKLFF
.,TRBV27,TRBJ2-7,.,TGTGCCAGCAGTTTTGGTGGATACGAGCAGTACTTC,CASSFGGYEQYF
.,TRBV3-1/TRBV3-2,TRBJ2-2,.,TGTGCCAGCAGCCAGGGGGGACAGAACACCGGGGAGCTGTTTTTT,CASSQGGQNTGELFF
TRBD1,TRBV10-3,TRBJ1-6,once,TGTGCCATCGAGGGACAGGATTCACCCCTCCACTTT,CAIEGQDSPLHF
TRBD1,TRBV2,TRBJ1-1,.,TGTGCCAGCGGAACCCAGGGGGCATTCACTGAAGCTTTCTTT,CASGTQGAFTEAFF
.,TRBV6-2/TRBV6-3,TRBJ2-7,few,TGTGCCAGCAGTAATACTAACTCCTACGAGCAGTACTTC,CASSNTNSYEQYF
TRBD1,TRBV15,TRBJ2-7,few,TGTGCCACCAGCAGAGATCTTCCGGGACAGGGTTACGAGCAGTACTTC,CATSRDLPGQGYEQYF
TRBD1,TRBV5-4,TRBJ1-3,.,TGTGCCAGCAGCGCGGACAGGGGGCTTGGAAACACCATATATTTT,CASSADRGLGNTIYF
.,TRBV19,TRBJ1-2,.,TGTGCCAGTAGTATGGGCAGCTTGTATGGCTACACCTTC,CASSMGSLYGYTF
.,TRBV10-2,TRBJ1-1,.,TGCGCCAGCAGGGAACTATTGAACACTGAAGCTTTCTTT,CASRELLNTEAFF
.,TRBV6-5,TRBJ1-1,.,TGTGCCAGCAGTTCCCCCCGACAGAACACTGAAGCTTTCTTT,CASSSPRQNTEAFF
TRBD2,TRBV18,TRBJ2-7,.,TGTGCCAGCTCACAAACCGGGACTAGCGGCTACGAGCAGTACTTC,CASSQTGTSGYEQYF
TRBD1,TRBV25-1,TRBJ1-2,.,TGTGCCAGCAGTGAACAGGGGGCACCCTATGGCTACACCTTC,CASSEQGAPYGYTF
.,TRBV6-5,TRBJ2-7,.,TGTGCCAGCTACATTGGGGCAGGGGCCTACGAGCAGTACTTC,CASYIGAGAYEQYF
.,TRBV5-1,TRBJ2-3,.,TGCGCCAGCAGCTTAAGGGGGAGCACAGATACGCAGTATTTT,CASSLRGSTDTQYF
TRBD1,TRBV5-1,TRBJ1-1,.,TGCGCCAGCAGTGGGCGGACAGGGTTTCCGGACACTGAAGCTTTCTTT,CASSGRTGFPDTEAFF
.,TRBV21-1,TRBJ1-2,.,TGTGCCAGCAGCAAGGGCGCGGTCAGAAATTACGACGCTATCGCCTATTGCTATGGCTACACCTTC,CASSKGAVRNYDAIAYCYGYTF
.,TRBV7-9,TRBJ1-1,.,TGTGCCAGCAGCTTAGGGCAGAACACTGAAGCTTTCTTT,CASSLGQNTEAFF
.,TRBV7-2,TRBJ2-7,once,TGTGCCAGCAGCTTAGTAGACCTCCACGAGCAGTACTTC,CASSLVDLHEQYF
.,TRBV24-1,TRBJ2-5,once,TGTGCCACCAGTGATTCTTCCGCCGCGGGAGAGACCCAGTACTTC,CATSDSSAAGETQYF
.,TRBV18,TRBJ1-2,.,TGTGCCAGCTCACCCTTTGAAGCTCCCGCTAACTATGGCTACACCTTC,CASSPFEAPANYGYTF
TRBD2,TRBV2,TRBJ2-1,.,TGTGCCAGCAGTGAACGGGCTAGCGGGAGGGGAAATAATGAGCAGTTCTTC,CASSERASGRGNNEQFF
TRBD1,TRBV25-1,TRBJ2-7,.,TGTGCCAGCAGTGGACGGGACAGCTACGAGCAGTACTTC,CASSGRDSYEQYF
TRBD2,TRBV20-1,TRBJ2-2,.,TGCAGTGCTAGTAGCCCCAGCGGGGGGAACACCGGGGAGCTGTTTTTT,CSASSPSGGNTGELFF
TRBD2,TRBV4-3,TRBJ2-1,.,TGCGCCAGCAGCCAAGATAGAGTAGCGGGGGATAATGAGCAGTTCTTC,CASSQDRVAGDNEQFF
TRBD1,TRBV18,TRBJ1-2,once,TGTGCCAGCTCACCTCCCGGGACAGCGGTGTATGGCTACACCTTC,CASSPPGTAVYGYTF
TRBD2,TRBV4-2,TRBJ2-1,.,TGTGCCAGCAGCCAAGATGGGGGGGTCGGCAATGAGCAGTTCTTC,CASSQDGGVGNEQFF
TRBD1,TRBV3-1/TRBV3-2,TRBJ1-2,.,TGTGCCAGCAGCCCCGGGACAGGGGGTGGCTACACCTTC,CASSPGTGGGYTF
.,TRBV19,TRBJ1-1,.,TGTGCCAGTAGTAACCGATGGGAGGCTGGACAGAGAATGAACACTGAAGCTTTCTTT,CASSNRWEAGQRMNTEAFF
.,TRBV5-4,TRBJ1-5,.,TGTGCCAGCAGCTTGGCGGGCAATCAGCCCCAGCATTTT,CASSLAGNQPQHF
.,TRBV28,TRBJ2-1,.,TGTGCCAGCCTATTTCGGCAGGCCAGCTCCTACAATGAGCAGTTCTTC,CASLFRQASSYNEQFF
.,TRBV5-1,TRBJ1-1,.,TGCGCCAGCAGCACCACAGGGTTTGGGAGCACTGAAGCTTTCTTT,CASSTTGFGSTEAFF
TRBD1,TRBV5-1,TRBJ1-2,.,TGCGCCAGCAGCCCACGGACAGGGGAACGCTATGGCTACACCTTC,CASSPRTGERYGYTF
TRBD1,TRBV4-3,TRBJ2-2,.,TGCGCCAGCAGCCGGTCGTTTTTACAGGGGATTGCCACCGGGGAGCTGTTTTTT,CASSRSFLQGIATGELFF
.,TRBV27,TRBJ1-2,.,TGTGCCAGCAGTTTATCCCAGGATTGGGGAGGCTACACCTTC,CASSLSQDWGGYTF